This TCR beta chain was recovered during a study of OX40 agonist ivuxolimab in advanced cancers. In the study overall: Ivuxolimab was an agonistic, fully human IgG2 monoclonal antibody directed against OX40 (CD134), a costimulatory receptor. In the dose-escalation cohort, approximately 80% of patients were male, and the mean age was around 65 years with a range of roughly 20 to 80. Peripheral TCRbeta sequencing aimed to test whether ivuxolimab altered TCR sequence diversity and caused clonal T-cell expansion. Three dose-escalation patients achieved partial responses, one with hepatocellular carcinoma and two with cutaneous melanoma. Patients were allowed to have had prior anti-PD-1, anti-PD-L1 or anti-CTLA-4 therapy, and more than 30% of the dose-escalation patients had previously received checkpoint inhibitors. The paper describes the monotherapy dose-escalation part (N ≈ 50 patients) of the phase I trial of ivuxolimab. Of the 50 to 55 dose-escalation patients, hepatocellular carcinoma was present in around 20, melanoma in approximately 15, renal cell carcinoma in 9 and head and neck cancer in 9. Intravenous ivuxolimab was administered to patients every 2 weeks at six dose levels: 0.01, 0.1, 0.3, 1.5, 3 and 10 mg/kg. The paper as a whole reports these results and caveats: The antigen specificity of the peripheral T cells that underwent clonal expansion was not determined. At doses of 0.1 to 3.0 mg/kg, clonal expansion of both CD4+ and CD8+ blood T cells was observed from baseline to week 6. In partial responders in the 0.1-3.0 mg/kg groups, normalized peripheral clonal expansion was found to be among the lowest, especially among CD8+ T cells. Low levels of normalized T-cell clonal expansion were also shown by some nonresponding patients. On average, CD8+ T cells showed more expanded clones than CD4+ T cells after ivuxolimab.

Note on this clone: No cognate antigen has been identified for it. One base away there is no much larger clone; base qualities are not given.

For sequencing of the TCRbeta CDR3 region, genomic DNA was extracted from the sorted cells. The immunoSEQ Assay was used for sequencing of TCRbeta CDR3 regions. The source is immuneACCESS, and TCRdb retained only in-frame sequences with V and J called. Part of the clones is not carried over; for the studies checked, unresolved V genes explain less than half of this, and the remainder is unexplained. This sample lists 40,000 to 60,000 clones; 85% to 90% were detected once. Jointly, the top ten make up roughly a tenth of the sample. Trimming at the junction amounts to 4 bases on V and 5 bases on J, and the germline ends lie 14 bases apart. The CDR3 runs 14 amino acids, cysteine and phenylalanine included. Of the read, only the CDR3 DNA is kept; its 42 bases are in frame from base 1. CDR1 and CDR2 (SGHAT, FQNNGV) derive from the germline V gene. The trial excluded patients who had a history of autoimmune disease or who were on systemic immunosuppression. Peripheral blood for TCR sequencing was collected from all dose cohorts at baseline, on cycle 4 day 1, and on cycle 7 day 1. Samples were obtained from an open-label, multicenter, first-in-human phase I dose-escalation trial of ivuxolimab. The trial enrolled adults with locally advanced or metastatic head and neck squamous cell, hepatocellular, melanoma or renal cell carcinoma. Before TCR sequencing, CD4+ T cells and CD8+ T cells from peripheral blood were sorted into separate populations.

The sample consisted of CD4+ or CD8+ T cells sorted from blood, taken in a trial of the OX40 agonist ivuxolimab. The chain couples TRBV11-2 to TRBJ1-1; the D gene is perhaps TRBD1, on 6 matching bases. This TCR derives from an adult with an advanced solid tumor such as melanoma, head and neck, liver or kidney cancer. The base sequence is TGTGCCAGCAGCTCCGACAGGTATGGGACTGAAGCTTTCTTT. It codes for CASSSDRYGTEAFF.